This T cell receptor beta chain was profiled in a study of OX40 agonist ivuxolimab in advanced cancers. Overall study: In this trial design, patients received ivuxolimab intravenously at 0.01 to 10 mg/kg every 2 weeks. Two cutaneous melanoma patients and one hepatocellular carcinoma patient, three in all, had partial responses.

This CDR3 region has 13 residues. With 3 bases clipped from V and 4 bases from J, the junction kept 0 bases outside the gene matches. Germline-derived CDR1 and CDR2 are PRHDT and FYEKMQ (reference sequence). TCRdb's table, derived via immunoSEQ multiplex PCR, lists solely in-frame clones and lacks some. The top ten clones hold roughly 12% of a sample with around 40,000 clones, around nine tenths of them seen once. By its share, this clone is medium-sized (0.01 to 0.1%). The chain uses TRBV13 and TRBJ1-1; 9 bases agree with TRBD1. This TCR came from an adult with an advanced solid tumor such as melanoma, head and neck, liver or kidney cancer. The sample here was CD4+ or CD8+ T cells sorted from blood, taken in a trial of the OX40 agonist ivuxolimab. The CDR3 loop is CASSLGQGTEAFF. The CDR3 nucleotides are TGTGCCAGCAGCTTGGGACAGGGCACTGAAGCTTTCTTT.